This entry features one T cell receptor beta chain sequence. Only in-frame clones appear in the TCRdb table, and some are missing; sequencing was by immunoSEQ multiplex PCR. The sample carries 200,000 to 250,000 clones, about 78% recorded once. The entry originates in a study of blood T cell repertoires in COVID-19. The V end lost 2 bases, the J end lost 4 bases, and 8 bases lay between the germline ends. The CDR3 loop spans 13 amino acids. The chain carries TRBV12-3 or TRBV12-4 and TRBJ2-5; D is ambiguous. This clonotype originated in a woman aged 65 to 85 with acute or convalescent COVID-19. Sample: peripheral blood. The CDR3 loop reads CASSLNSGETQYF. The CDR3 nucleotides are TGTGCCAGCAGTTTAAACTCAGGAGAGACCCAGTACTTC.